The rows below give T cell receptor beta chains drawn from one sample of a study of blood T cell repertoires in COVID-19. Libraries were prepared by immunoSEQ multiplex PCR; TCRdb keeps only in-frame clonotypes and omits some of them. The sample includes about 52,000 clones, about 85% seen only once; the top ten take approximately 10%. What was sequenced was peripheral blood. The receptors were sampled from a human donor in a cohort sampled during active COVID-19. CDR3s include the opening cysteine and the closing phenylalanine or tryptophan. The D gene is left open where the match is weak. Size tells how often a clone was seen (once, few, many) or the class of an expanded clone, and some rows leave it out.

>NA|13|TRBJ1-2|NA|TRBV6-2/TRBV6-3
CASSYSRGYGYTF
TGTGCCAGCAGTTACTCGCGGGGTTATGGCTACACCTTC
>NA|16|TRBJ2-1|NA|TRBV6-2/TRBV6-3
CASSPLGSGARNEQFF
TGTGCCAGCAGCCCCCTAGGGTCAGGGGCGAGGAATGAGCAGTTCTTC
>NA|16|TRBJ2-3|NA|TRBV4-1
CASSHIGRQKTDTQYF
TGCGCCAGCAGCCACATAGGGAGACAAAAAACAGATACGCAGTATTTT
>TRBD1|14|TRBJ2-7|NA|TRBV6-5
CASSFGQGADEQYF
TGTGCCAGCAGTTTCGGACAGGGTGCGGACGAGCAGTACTTC
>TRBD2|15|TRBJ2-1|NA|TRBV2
CASRGLVGSYNEQFF
TGTGCCAGCAGGGGACTAGTCGGCTCCTACAATGAGCAGTTCTTC
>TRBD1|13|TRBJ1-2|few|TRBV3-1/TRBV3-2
CASSPGQVYGYTF
TGTGCCAGCAGCCCCGGACAGGTCTATGGCTACACCTTC
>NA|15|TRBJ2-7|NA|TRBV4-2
CASSQVQGMDYEQYF
TGTGCCAGCAGCCAAGTACAGGGAATGGACTACGAGCAGTACTTC
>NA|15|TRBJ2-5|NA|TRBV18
CASSPPLGSQETQYF
TGTGCCAGCTCACCCCCCCTTGGCAGCCAAGAGACCCAGTACTTC
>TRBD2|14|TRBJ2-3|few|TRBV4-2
CASRPAGAADTQYF
TGTGCCAGCAGGCCAGCGGGAGCAGCAGATACGCAGTATTTT
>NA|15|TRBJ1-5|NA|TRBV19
CASSTVYHSNQPQHF
TGTGCCAGTAGTACGGTTTACCACAGCAATCAGCCCCAGCATTTT
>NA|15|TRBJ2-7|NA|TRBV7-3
CASSLGDGSGAEQYF
TGTGCCAGCAGCTTGGGGGACGGGAGCGGTGCCGAGCAGTACTTC
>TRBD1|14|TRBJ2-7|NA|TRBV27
CASSYGTGEKVQYF
TGTGCCAGCAGCTACGGGACAGGGGAGAAGGTGCAGTACTTC
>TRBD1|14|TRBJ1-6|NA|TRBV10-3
CAISRDRVNSPLHF
TGTGCCATCAGCCGGGACAGGGTCAATTCACCCCTCCACTTT
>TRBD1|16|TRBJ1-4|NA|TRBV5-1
CASSPGQGDGNEKLFF
TGCGCCAGCAGCCCGGGACAGGGGGACGGTAATGAAAAACTGTTTTTT
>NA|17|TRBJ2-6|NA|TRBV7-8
CASSERGGFSGANVLTF
TGTGCCAGCAGCGAGAGAGGAGGGTTCTCTGGGGCCAACGTCCTGACTTTC
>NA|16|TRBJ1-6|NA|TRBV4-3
CASSQDFRGLGSPLHF
TGCGCCAGCAGCCAAGATTTCAGAGGGCTTGGTTCACCCCTCCACTTT
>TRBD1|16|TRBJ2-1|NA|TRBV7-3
CASSVGTGARYNEQFF
TGTGCCAGCAGCGTTGGGACAGGGGCTAGATACAATGAGCAGTTCTTC
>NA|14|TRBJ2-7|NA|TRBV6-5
CASSYRPGYDEQYF
TGTGCCAGCAGTTATCGTCCAGGGTACGACGAGCAGTACTTC
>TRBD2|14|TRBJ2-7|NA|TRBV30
CAWSPGLAGAEQYF
TGTGCCTGGAGTCCGGGACTAGCGGGAGCCGAGCAGTACTTC
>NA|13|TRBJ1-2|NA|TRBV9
CASTPLLQASYTF
TGTGCCAGCACCCCTTTATTGCAAGCGAGCTACACCTTC
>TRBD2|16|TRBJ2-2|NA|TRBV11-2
CASSLRLAGDTGELFF
TGTGCCAGCAGCTTAAGACTAGCGGGAGACACCGGGGAGCTGTTTTTT
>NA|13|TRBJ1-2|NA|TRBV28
CASSLDSSYGYTF
TGTGCCAGCAGTTTGGACAGTAGCTATGGCTACACCTTC
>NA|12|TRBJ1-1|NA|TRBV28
CASSPRTSEAFF
TGTGCCAGCAGTCCGAGGACATCTGAAGCTTTCTTT
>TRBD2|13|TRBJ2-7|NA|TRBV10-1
CASSAGASVEQYF
TGCGCCAGCTCAGCGGGAGCCTCTGTTGAGCAGTACTTC
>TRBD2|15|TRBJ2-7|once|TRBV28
CASSPGGASLYEQYF
TGTGCCAGCAGTCCCGGGGGGGCATCTTTGTACGAGCAGTACTTC
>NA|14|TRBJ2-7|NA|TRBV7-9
CASHGRGLDYEQYF
TGTGCCAGCCATGGGCGGGGGCTGGATTACGAGCAGTACTTC
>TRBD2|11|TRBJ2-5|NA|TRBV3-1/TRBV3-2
CASSQTSVTYF
TGTGCCAGCAGTCAGACTAGCGTCACGTACTTC
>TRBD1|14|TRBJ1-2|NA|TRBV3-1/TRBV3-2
CASSSGGANYGYTF
TGTGCCAGCAGCTCAGGGGGAGCTAACTATGGCTACACCTTC
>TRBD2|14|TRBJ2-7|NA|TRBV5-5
CASSPPPGLHEQYF
TGTGCCAGCAGCCCGCCTCCGGGACTACACGAGCAGTACTTC
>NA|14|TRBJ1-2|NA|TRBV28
CASSLSGPGYGYTF
TGTGCCAGCAGTTTGTCAGGCCCCGGCTATGGCTACACCTTC
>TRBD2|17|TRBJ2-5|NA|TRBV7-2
CASSLVGSGRGKETQYF
TGTGCCAGCAGCTTAGTAGGTAGCGGGAGGGGGAAAGAGACCCAGTACTTC
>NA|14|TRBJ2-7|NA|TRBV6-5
CASSYSPGAGEQYF
TGTGCCAGCAGTTACTCCCCAGGCGCCGGTGAGCAGTACTTC
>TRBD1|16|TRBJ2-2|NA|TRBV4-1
CASSQTGEVNTGELFF
TGCGCCAGCAGCCAGACAGGGGAGGTGAACACCGGGGAGCTGTTTTTT
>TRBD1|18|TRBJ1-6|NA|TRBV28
CASSFRQGRSSYNSPLHF
TGTGCCAGCAGTTTTCGACAGGGGCGAAGCTCCTATAATTCACCCCTCCACTTT
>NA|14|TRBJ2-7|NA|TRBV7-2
CASSFSLFPYEQYF
TGTGCCAGCAGCTTTTCTCTCTTCCCCTACGAGCAGTACTTC
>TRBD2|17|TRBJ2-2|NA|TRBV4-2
CASSQGTSGLNTGELFF
TGTGCCAGCAGCCAAGGAACTAGCGGGTTGAACACCGGGGAGCTGTTTTTT
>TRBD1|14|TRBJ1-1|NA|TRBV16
CASSQQQGRTEAFF
TGTGCCAGCAGCCAACAACAGGGGAGAACTGAAGCTTTCTTT
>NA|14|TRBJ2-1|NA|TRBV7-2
CASANRETYNEQFF
TGTGCCAGCGCTAACCGGGAGACGTACAATGAGCAGTTCTTC
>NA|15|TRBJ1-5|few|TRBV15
CATSRGVGGNQPQHF
TGTGCCACCAGTCGCGGGGTGGGGGGCAATCAGCCCCAGCATTTT
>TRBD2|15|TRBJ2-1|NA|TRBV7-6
CASSLAQGGYNEQFF
TGTGCCAGCAGCTTAGCGCAGGGAGGGTACAATGAGCAGTTCTTC
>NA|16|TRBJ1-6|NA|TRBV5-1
CASSLAFGGLGSPLHF
TGCGCCAGCAGCTTGGCCTTTGGCGGCCTTGGTTCACCCCTCCACTTT
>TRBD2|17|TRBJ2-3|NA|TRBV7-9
CASSTGTSGIGTDTQYF
TGTGCCAGCAGTACCGGGACTAGCGGGATTGGGACAGATACGCAGTATTTT
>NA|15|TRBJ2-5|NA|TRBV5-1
CASSSQTGRFETQYF
TGCGCCAGCAGCTCCCAGACAGGTCGTTTTGAGACCCAGTACTTC
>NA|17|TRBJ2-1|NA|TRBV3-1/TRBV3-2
CASSQVLRVVLPDEQFF
TGTGCCAGCAGCCAAGTACTCAGGGTGGTGCTTCCGGATGAGCAGTTCTTC
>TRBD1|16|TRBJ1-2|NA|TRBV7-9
CASSPPEGAANYGYTF
TGTGCCAGCAGCCCTCCCGAGGGGGCGGCTAACTATGGCTACACCTTC
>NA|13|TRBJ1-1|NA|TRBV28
CASSLLNGPEAFF
TGTGCCAGCAGTTTATTAAATGGCCCTGAAGCTTTCTTT
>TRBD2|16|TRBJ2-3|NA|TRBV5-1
CASSLEAGARPDTQYF
TGCGCCAGCAGCTTGGAAGCGGGGGCCCGTCCAGATACGCAGTATTTT
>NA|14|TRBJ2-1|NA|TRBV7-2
CASSLPRVWGEQFF
TGTGCCAGCAGCTTGCCGAGGGTATGGGGTGAGCAGTTCTTC
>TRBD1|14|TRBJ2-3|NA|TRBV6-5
CAGAGTGGTDTQYF
TGTGCCGGAGCCGGGACAGGGGGCACAGATACGCAGTATTTT
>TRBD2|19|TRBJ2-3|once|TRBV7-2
CASSLDTPGLAGGQDTQYF
TGTGCCAGCAGCTTAGACACCCCGGGACTAGCGGGAGGGCAGGATACGCAGTATTTT
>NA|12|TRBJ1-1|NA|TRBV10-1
CASSNRNTEAFF
TGCGCCAGCAGTAACAGGAACACTGAAGCTTTCTTT
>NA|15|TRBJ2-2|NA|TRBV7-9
CASSSRDWNTGELFF
TGTGCCAGCAGCAGCCGGGACTGGAACACCGGGGAGCTGTTTTTT
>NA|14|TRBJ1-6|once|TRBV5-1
CASSLTGGESPLHF
TGCGCCAGCAGCTTGACGGGAGGTGAATCACCCCTCCACTTT
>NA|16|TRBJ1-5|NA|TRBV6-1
CASSEGVQAINQPQHF
TGTGCCAGCAGTGAAGGAGTACAGGCGATAAATCAGCCCCAGCATTTT
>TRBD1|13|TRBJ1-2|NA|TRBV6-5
CASSFTGADGYTF
TGTGCCAGCAGTTTTACAGGGGCGGATGGCTACACCTTC
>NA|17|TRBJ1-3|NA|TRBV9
CASSVASQANSGNTIYF
TGTGCCAGCAGCGTAGCAAGTCAGGCTAACTCTGGAAACACCATATATTTT
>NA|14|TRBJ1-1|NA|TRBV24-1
CATSESKRDTEAFF
TGTGCCACCAGTGAGTCTAAGAGGGACACTGAAGCTTTCTTT
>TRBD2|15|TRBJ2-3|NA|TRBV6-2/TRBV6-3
CASSPPSGSTDTQYF
TGTGCCAGCAGCCCCCCTAGCGGTAGCACAGATACGCAGTATTTT
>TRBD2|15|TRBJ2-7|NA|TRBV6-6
CASSSSGITVGEQYF
TGTGCCAGCAGTTCTAGCGGGATAACTGTTGGCGAGCAGTACTTC